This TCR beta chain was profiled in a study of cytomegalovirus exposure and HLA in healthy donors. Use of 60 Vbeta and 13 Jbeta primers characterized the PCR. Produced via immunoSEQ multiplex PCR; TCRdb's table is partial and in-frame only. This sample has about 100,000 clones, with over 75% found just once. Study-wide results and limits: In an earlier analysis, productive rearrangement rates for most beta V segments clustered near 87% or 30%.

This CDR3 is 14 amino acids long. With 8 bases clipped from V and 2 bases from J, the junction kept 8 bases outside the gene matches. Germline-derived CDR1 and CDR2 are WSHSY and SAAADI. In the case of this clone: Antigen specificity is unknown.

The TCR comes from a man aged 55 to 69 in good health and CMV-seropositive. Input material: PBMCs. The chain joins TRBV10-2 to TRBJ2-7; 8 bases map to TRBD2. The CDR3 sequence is CASLDSGDPYEQYF. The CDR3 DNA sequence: TGCGCCAGCTTGGATAGCGGGGACCCCTACGAGCAGTACTTC.